This TCR beta chain was obtained from a study of shared clonotypes between healthy human individuals. Comment on this clone: No antigen is known for it.

In the source study's methods: Filtering differed because ImmunoSEQ produced junction-only sequences that carried no quality scores. The table came from immunoSEQ multiplex PCR; TCRdb's copy has only in-frame clones and leaves some out. V, J and clone size reflect that table, while D and trimming were determined from the DNA. Of 180,000 or so clones in the sample, roughly 91% were seen once. Study findings and constraints: Naive subsets typically showed greater estimated richness than memory subsets. Sorted-subset samples were not fully sequenced, rarefaction indicated.

CDR1 and CDR2 (germline): ENHRY, SYGVKD. Deletions cut 6 bases from V and 2 bases from J, with 7 bases between. The CDR3 sequence is 12 residues long. Every contributor of samples was a Caucasian grown-up residing in Nashville, Tennessee. The sequencing sample was made of naive CD4+ T cells sorted from blood. Stated subset: CD45RA+ positively selected. This sequence joins TRBV10-3 and TRBJ2-5, with D possibly TRBD1 on 5 matching bases. This receptor was taken from a woman in her thirties in good health. CDR3 coding DNA: TGTGCCATCAGAGACAGACAAGAGACCCAGTACTTC. Amino acids: CAIRDRQETQYF.